This T cell receptor beta chain was retrieved from a study of shared T cell receptors in the human thymus (dated by TCRdb to the early 2020s). Study-level background: The study examined how the human thymus generates shared, self-reactive T-cell receptor alpha chains.

Reading from cysteine to phenylalanine, the CDR3 counts 19 amino acids. Just the 57-base CDR3 DNA is kept, in frame starting at base 1. From V the trimming removes 4 bases and from J it removes 0 bases, while the gene matches leave 12 bases of the junction unaccounted for. CDR1 and CDR2, per the germline V gene, are SGDLS and YYNGEE. The library was built by means of the immunoSEQ multiplex PCR assay. TCRdb retrieved this table from immuneACCESS and kept in-frame rearrangements only. Not all clones are present; in checked studies, unresolved V genes account for under half, and no reason is known for the remainder. This sample lists under 700,000 clones; approximately 80% were detected once. The ten largest clones represent 0.013% of the sample. Regarding this clone: Its antigen remains unidentified. No base quality values were provided; no much bigger clone lies one nucleotide off.

Another study also made use of these data, one on human thymus T cells. Per that second paper: The donors were immunologically healthy infants in Finland who had open corrective cardiac surgery for congenital heart defects. Thymus tissue was collected as surgical resects that were removed during corrective cardiac surgery. Biased V and J gene segment usage appeared to be present in both thymic and peripheral blood repertoires. According to the related research, thymic TCR repertoires were highly overlapping among unrelated individuals. The study used fewer than ten infant thymus samples plus four related peripheral blood samples to characterize TCR alpha and beta repertoires. Donor ages ranging from about 7 to 250 days were recorded, and several male and a couple of female infants were included in the cohort. Thymocytes were mechanically released from the tissue and were stored as pellets of roughly 9-33 million cells at -70 degrees C. A QIAsymphony instrument was used to extract genomic DNA from the frozen cell pellets. Using the immunoSEQ multiplex PCR assay, the TCRB and TCRAD loci were amplified from a standardized quantity of quality-controlled genomic DNA. The V(D)J region was spanned by amplicons of a length sufficient to cover the CDR3 and to identify V and J genes. Amplicon sequencing was performed on an Illumina platform through the commercial immunoSEQ service. Primer bias and sequencing errors were corrected as previously described, and TCRAD and TCRB definitions were based on the IMGT database. The repertoires were analysed using immunoSEQ Analyzer 3.0 and VDJTools for basic statistics, V/J segment usage, diversity estimates, rarefaction and pairwise overlap. Chao1, ChaoE, Efron-Thisted, Shannon and inverse Simpson indices were used to estimate diversity, which was also estimated on datasets down-sampled to the smallest sample. Repertoire overlap used strict matching of CDR3 nucleotide sequence, V gene and J gene, with Jaccard-based multidimensional scaling clustering. On average, approximately 790,000 unique TCRB clonotypes were obtained from thymus samples, compared with about 84,000 from blood samples.

The sequence came from a boy under three years old with a congenital heart defect. Donor details come from another sample of the same person, matched by shared clones. Recombination linked TRBV9 to TRBJ2-6; 8 central bases correspond to TRBD1. The specimen was thymocytes. The DNA sequence reads TGTGCCAGCAGCCCCCAAAAACAGGGGGGCGGCTCTGGGGCCAACGTCCTGACTTTC. Its protein product is CASSPQKQGGGSGANVLTF.